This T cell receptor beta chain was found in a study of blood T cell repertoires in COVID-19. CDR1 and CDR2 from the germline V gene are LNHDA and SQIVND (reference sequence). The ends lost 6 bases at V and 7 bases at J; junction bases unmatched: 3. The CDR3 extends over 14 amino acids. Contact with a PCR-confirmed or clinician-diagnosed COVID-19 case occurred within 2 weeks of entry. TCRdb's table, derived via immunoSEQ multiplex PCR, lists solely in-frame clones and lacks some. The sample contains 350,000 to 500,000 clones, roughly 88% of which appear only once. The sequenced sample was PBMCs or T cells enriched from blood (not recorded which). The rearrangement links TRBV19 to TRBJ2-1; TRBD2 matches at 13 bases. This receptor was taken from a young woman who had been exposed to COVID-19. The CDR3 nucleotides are TGTGCCAGTAGGTGGACTAGCGGGGGAAATGAGCAGTTCTTC. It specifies CASRWTSGGNEQFF.